Listed below are T cell receptor beta chains from one sample, sequenced in a study of T cell repertoires in cytomegalovirus infection. TCRdb re-called the reads with MiXCR, one entry per CDR3 protein. The sample lists around 170,000 distinct CDR3 sequences, around an eighth seen once, with over 20% in the top ten. Sequenced: PBMCs. These receptors came from a human donor in good health (CMV status not recorded). Some clones in this sample may be carry-over from other donors' samples. Each CDR3 is given with its conserved first and last residue. The order of the fields is J gene, clone size, V gene, D gene, CDR3 protein, CDR3 DNA. A D gene is named only where the DNA matches it firmly. A row's size may be missing; if present it is once, few, many or a size class.

j_call: TRBJ1-2
clone_size: -
v_call: TRBV5-1
d_call: TRBD1
cdr3_aa: CASSLDRGPPEDGYTF
cdr3_nt: TGCGCCAGCAGCTTGGACAGGGGACCCCCTGAGGATGGCTACACCTTC

j_call: TRBJ1-1
clone_size: -
v_call: TRBV7-9
d_call: -
cdr3_aa: CASSLAGRKNTEAFF
cdr3_nt: TGTGCCAGCAGCTTAGCAGGTCGAAAGAACACTGAAGCTTTCTTT

j_call: TRBJ1-1
clone_size: few
v_call: TRBV5-6
d_call: -
cdr3_aa: CASSLVIGDTEAFF
cdr3_nt: TGTGCCAGCAGCTTGGTTATAGGGGACACTGAAGCTTTCTTT

j_call: TRBJ1-1
clone_size: once
v_call: TRBV29-1
d_call: TRBD1
cdr3_aa: CSVESWAPRTGGDGTEAFF
cdr3_nt: TGCAGCGTTGAATCTTGGGCGCCGCGGACAGGGGGCGATGGAACTGAAGCTTTCTTT

j_call: TRBJ1-2
clone_size: once
v_call: TRBV6-8
d_call: -
cdr3_aa: CASSYEGVWGYTF
cdr3_nt: TGTGCCAGCAGTTACGAGGGCGTATGGGGCTACACCTTC

j_call: TRBJ1-1
clone_size: few
v_call: TRBV14
d_call: -
cdr3_aa: CASRYRLNTEAFF
cdr3_nt: TGTGCCAGCAGGTACAGACTGAACACTGAAGCTTTCTTT

j_call: TRBJ2-2
clone_size: few
v_call: TRBV5-1
d_call: TRBD2
cdr3_aa: CASSAGTELASGELFF
cdr3_nt: TGCGCCAGCAGCGCCGGGACGGAACTAGCGTCCGGGGAGCTGTTTTTT

j_call: TRBJ1-5
clone_size: many
v_call: TRBV12-5
d_call: -
cdr3_aa: CASGFGGASNQPQHF
cdr3_nt: TGTGCTAGTGGTTTTGGGGGAGCTAGCAATCAGCCCCAGCATTTT

j_call: TRBJ2-7
clone_size: -
v_call: TRBV2
d_call: -
cdr3_aa: CASSEILAGYEQYF
cdr3_nt: TGTGCCAGCAGTGAAATTCTAGCCGGCTACGAGCAGTACTTC

j_call: TRBJ1-5
clone_size: few
v_call: TRBV14
d_call: -
cdr3_aa: CASSQGSTDNQPQHF
cdr3_nt: TGTGCCAGCAGCCAAGGATCGACAGATAATCAGCCCCAGCATTTT

j_call: TRBJ1-1
clone_size: many
v_call: TRBV7-2
d_call: TRBD1
cdr3_aa: CASSRGQLNTEAFF
cdr3_nt: TGTGCCAGCAGCCGGGGACAGTTGAACACTGAAGCTTTCTTT

j_call: TRBJ2-2
clone_size: many
v_call: TRBV5-1
d_call: -
cdr3_aa: CASSLMRASGTGELFF
cdr3_nt: TGCGCCAGCAGTCTAATGAGAGCCTCGGGGACCGGGGAGCTGTTTTTT

j_call: TRBJ2-7
clone_size: many
v_call: TRBV4-2
d_call: TRBD2
cdr3_aa: CASSPPGTSGRAHEQYF
cdr3_nt: TGTGCCAGCAGCCCCCCCGGGACTAGCGGGAGGGCCCACGAGCAGTACTTC

j_call: TRBJ2-1
clone_size: many
v_call: TRBV28
d_call: TRBD2
cdr3_aa: CASSLPSRSSGSSYNEQFF
cdr3_nt: TGTGCCAGCAGTTTACCCTCCCGTTCTAGCGGGAGCTCCTACAATGAGCAGTTCTTC

j_call: TRBJ2-3
clone_size: -
v_call: TRBV5-1
d_call: -
cdr3_aa: CASSSWFGTDTQYF
cdr3_nt: TGCGCCAGCAGCTCGTGGTTCGGGACAGATACGCAGTATTTT

j_call: TRBJ1-2
clone_size: few
v_call: TRBV7-2
d_call: -
cdr3_aa: CASSSTVTFNYGYTF
cdr3_nt: TGTGCCAGCAGCTCCACAGTAACTTTCAACTATGGCTACACCTTC

j_call: TRBJ2-7
clone_size: few
v_call: TRBV19
d_call: -
cdr3_aa: CASSMGSYEQYF
cdr3_nt: TGTGCCAGTAGTATGGGCAGCTACGAGCAGTACTTC

j_call: TRBJ2-7
clone_size: many
v_call: TRBV7-6
d_call: -
cdr3_aa: CASSPRTAGTEQYF
cdr3_nt: TGTGCCAGCAGCCCCCGGACAGCCGGGACCGAGCAGTACTTC

j_call: TRBJ1-2
clone_size: many
v_call: TRBV7-2
d_call: -
cdr3_aa: CASSSPSGTRGANYGYTF
cdr3_nt: TGTGCCAGCAGCTCCCCTTCCGGGACCCGGGGGGCGAACTATGGCTACACCTTC

j_call: TRBJ1-3
clone_size: many
v_call: TRBV7-2
d_call: -
cdr3_aa: CASSSGIRGPALRNTIYF
cdr3_nt: TGTGCCAGCAGCTCAGGTATTCGCGGGCCGGCACTACGAAACACCATATATTTT

j_call: TRBJ1-4
clone_size: -
v_call: TRBV12-3/TRBV12-4
d_call: -
cdr3_aa: CASSLGGPNEKLFF
cdr3_nt: TGTGCCAGCAGTTTGGGGGGACCTAATGAAAAACTGTTTTTT

j_call: TRBJ2-5
clone_size: many
v_call: TRBV6-6
d_call: -
cdr3_aa: CASRDYQETQYF
cdr3_nt: TGTGCCAGCCGGGACTACCAAGAGACCCAGTACTTC

j_call: TRBJ2-7
clone_size: -
v_call: TRBV7-9
d_call: -
cdr3_aa: CASSLFQRRHYEQYF
cdr3_nt: TGTGCCAGCAGCTTATTTCAGCGGAGACACTACGAGCAGTACTTC

j_call: TRBJ2-3
clone_size: -
v_call: TRBV6-1
d_call: -
cdr3_aa: CASSETGRRTDTQYF
cdr3_nt: TGTGCCAGCAGTGAGACAGGCCGGAGGACAGATACGCAGTATTTT

j_call: TRBJ1-1
clone_size: -
v_call: TRBV29-1
d_call: -
cdr3_aa: CSVGPGSTEAFF
cdr3_nt: -

j_call: TRBJ2-2
clone_size: many
v_call: TRBV7-2
d_call: -
cdr3_aa: CASSLRENTGELFF
cdr3_nt: TGTGCCAGCAGCTTAAGGGAGAACACCGGGGAGCTGTTTTTT

j_call: TRBJ1-1
clone_size: few
v_call: TRBV5-6
d_call: -
cdr3_aa: CASSWSGTNTEAFF
cdr3_nt: TGTGCCAGCAGCTGGAGCGGGACGAACACTGAAGCTTTCTTT

j_call: TRBJ1-1
clone_size: few
v_call: TRBV6-5
d_call: -
cdr3_aa: CASSFLFGRMNTEAFF
cdr3_nt: TGTGCCAGCAGTTTCCTTTTTGGGCGGATGAACACTGAAGCTTTCTTT

j_call: TRBJ1-5
clone_size: -
v_call: TRBV28
d_call: -
cdr3_aa: CASTAGMLGNQPQHF
cdr3_nt: TGTGCCAGCACTGCAGGGATGTTGGGCAATCAGCCCCAGCATTTT

j_call: TRBJ1-1
clone_size: many
v_call: TRBV4-2
d_call: TRBD1
cdr3_aa: CASSHSGTGSTEAFF
cdr3_nt: TGTGCCAGCAGCCACTCCGGGACAGGGTCAACTGAAGCTTTCTTT

j_call: TRBJ2-5
clone_size: many
v_call: TRBV7-6
d_call: -
cdr3_aa: CASSSTGYQETQYF
cdr3_nt: TGTGCCAGCAGCAGCACAGGGTACCAAGAGACCCAGTACTTC

j_call: TRBJ2-7
clone_size: few
v_call: TRBV5-6
d_call: -
cdr3_aa: CASSLLEGRGEQYF
cdr3_nt: TGTGCCAGCAGCTTGCTCGAGGGTCGAGGTGAGCAGTACTTC

j_call: TRBJ2-7
clone_size: many
v_call: TRBV2
d_call: TRBD2
cdr3_aa: CASTIGTISYEQYF
cdr3_nt: TGTGCCAGCACCATAGGGACTATCTCCTACGAGCAGTACTTC

j_call: TRBJ2-5
clone_size: few
v_call: TRBV28
d_call: TRBD2
cdr3_aa: CASSFSGGRQTQYF
cdr3_nt: TGTGCCAGCAGTTTCAGCGGCGGGAGACAGACCCAGTACTTC

j_call: TRBJ1-2
clone_size: few
v_call: TRBV3-1
d_call: -
cdr3_aa: CASSQGRGDYGYTF
cdr3_nt: TGTGCCAGCAGCCAAGGCAGGGGAGACTATGGCTACACCTTC

j_call: TRBJ2-5
clone_size: few
v_call: TRBV3-1
d_call: -
cdr3_aa: CASSQDERNQETQYF
cdr3_nt: TGTGCCAGCAGCCAAGATGAGCGGAACCAAGAGACCCAGTACTTC

j_call: TRBJ2-3
clone_size: few
v_call: TRBV12-3/TRBV12-4
d_call: TRBD1
cdr3_aa: CASSFGTGVGGGKSTDTQYF
cdr3_nt: TGTGCCAGCAGTTTTGGGACAGGGGTAGGCGGCGGGAAGAGCACAGATACGCAGTATTTT

j_call: TRBJ2-5
clone_size: many
v_call: TRBV11-3
d_call: TRBD1
cdr3_aa: CASSHTGTEETQYF
cdr3_nt: TGTGCCAGCAGCCATACAGGGACAGAAGAGACCCAGTACTTC

j_call: TRBJ1-2
clone_size: many
v_call: TRBV15
d_call: -
cdr3_aa: CATSGSNYGYTF
cdr3_nt: TGTGCCACCAGCGGTTCCAACTATGGCTACACCTTC

j_call: TRBJ2-1
clone_size: many
v_call: TRBV7-6
d_call: -
cdr3_aa: CASSLVRLKSSYNEQFF
cdr3_nt: TGTGCCAGCAGCTTAGTGAGGTTAAAGAGCTCCTACAATGAGCAGTTCTTC

j_call: TRBJ2-6
clone_size: many
v_call: TRBV6-8
d_call: TRBD1
cdr3_aa: CASSYTGQLETNVLTF
cdr3_nt: TGTGCCAGCAGTTACACGGGACAGCTAGAAACCAACGTCCTGACTTTC

j_call: TRBJ2-5
clone_size: many
v_call: TRBV10-3
d_call: TRBD1
cdr3_aa: CAIRGTGPSETQYF
cdr3_nt: TGTGCCATCAGGGGGACAGGGCCATCGGAGACCCAGTACTTC

j_call: TRBJ2-3
clone_size: few
v_call: TRBV6-6
d_call: -
cdr3_aa: CASSYKDTQYF
cdr3_nt: TGTGCCAGCAGTTATAAGGATACGCAGTATTTT

j_call: TRBJ1-1
clone_size: -
v_call: TRBV20-1
d_call: TRBD1
cdr3_aa: CSAGTGTTEAFF
cdr3_nt: TGCAGTGCTGGGACAGGGACCACTGAAGCTTTCTTT

j_call: TRBJ1-1
clone_size: -
v_call: TRBV19
d_call: -
cdr3_aa: CASSRATVLTEAFF
cdr3_nt: TGTGCCAGTAGCCGCGCGACAGTGCTAACTGAAGCTTTCTTT

j_call: TRBJ2-7
clone_size: many
v_call: TRBV7-2
d_call: -
cdr3_aa: CASSPRGLTYEQYF
cdr3_nt: TGTGCCAGCAGCCCCCGCGGACTAACCTACGAGCAGTACTTC

j_call: TRBJ1-1
clone_size: -
v_call: TRBV6-4
d_call: -
cdr3_aa: CASSQQLTTEAFF
cdr3_nt: TGTGCCAGCAGCCAACAGCTTACCACTGAAGCTTTCTTT

j_call: TRBJ2-1
clone_size: many
v_call: TRBV19
d_call: TRBD2
cdr3_aa: CASSIGRESYNEQFF
cdr3_nt: TGTGCCAGTAGTATAGGGCGGGAGTCCTACAATGAGCAGTTCTTC

j_call: TRBJ2-1
clone_size: few
v_call: TRBV20-1
d_call: -
cdr3_aa: CSVLQRAAFNEQFF
cdr3_nt: TGCAGTGTCCTCCAGCGGGCGGCCTTTAATGAGCAGTTCTTC

j_call: TRBJ2-1
clone_size: few
v_call: TRBV4-1
d_call: TRBD2
cdr3_aa: CASSRELAGGLDEQFF
cdr3_nt: TGTGCCAGCAGCCGCGAGCTAGCGGGAGGGCTCGATGAGCAGTTCTTC

j_call: TRBJ2-1
clone_size: -
v_call: TRBV12-3/TRBV12-4
d_call: -
cdr3_aa: CASSLVGGNNEQFF
cdr3_nt: TGTGCCAGCAGTTTAGTAGGGGGAAACAATGAGCAGTTCTTC

j_call: TRBJ2-1
clone_size: -
v_call: TRBV20-1
d_call: -
cdr3_aa: CSARDLRKRSGYNEQFF
cdr3_nt: TGCAGTGCTAGAGATCTAAGGAAACGGTCGGGGTACAATGAGCAGTTCTTC

j_call: TRBJ2-1
clone_size: many
v_call: TRBV28
d_call: -
cdr3_aa: CASSLDKGDHNEQFF
cdr3_nt: TGTGCCAGCAGTTTAGATAAAGGGGACCACAATGAGCAGTTCTTC

j_call: TRBJ2-1
clone_size: many
v_call: TRBV12-5
d_call: -
cdr3_aa: CASGAGASSYNEQFF
cdr3_nt: TGTGCTAGTGGTGCGGGGGCCAGCTCCTACAATGAGCAGTTCTTC

j_call: TRBJ1-4
clone_size: -
v_call: TRBV28
d_call: -
cdr3_aa: CASSLVGLADEKLFF
cdr3_nt: TGTGCCAGCAGTTTAGTGGGGCTCGCTGATGAAAAACTGTTTTTT

j_call: TRBJ1-1
clone_size: many
v_call: TRBV7-2
d_call: TRBD1
cdr3_aa: CASSARQGDTEAFF
cdr3_nt: TGTGCCAGCAGCGCTCGACAGGGAGACACTGAAGCTTTCTTT

j_call: TRBJ2-4
clone_size: -
v_call: TRBV20-1
d_call: TRBD1
cdr3_aa: CSARGTLDRGKNIQYF
cdr3_nt: TGCAGTGCTAGAGGTACCCTGGACAGGGGCAAAAACATTCAGTACTTC

j_call: TRBJ1-1
clone_size: few
v_call: TRBV7-3
d_call: TRBD1
cdr3_aa: CASSSGGTGGIFF
cdr3_nt: TGTGCCAGCAGCTCTGGTGGGACAGGGGGGATTTTCTTT

j_call: TRBJ2-5
clone_size: many
v_call: TRBV7-2
d_call: -
cdr3_aa: CASSSLMTQYF
cdr3_nt: TGTGCCAGCAGCTCCTTGATGACCCAGTACTTC